Listed below are T cell receptor beta chains from one sample, sequenced in a study of CD8 T cells in ankylosing spondylitis. One entry per CDR3 protein, called by TCRdb with MiXCR from the 5' RACE reads. The sample holds roughly 68,000 distinct CDR3 sequences, about 6% seen once. Sequencing used synovial fluid, either unsorted or a sorted T cell fraction (not recorded which). All receptors come from a male donor with ankylosing spondylitis. The CDR3 runs from the conserved cysteine through the conserved F or W. Each record gives: clone size, J gene, V gene, D gene, CDR3 DNA, CDR3 protein. A D gene is named only where the DNA matches it firmly. Size is stated for part of the rows, as once, few or many counts, or as a class when the clone is expanded.

>few|TRBJ1-5|TRBV15|NA
TGTAGCAATCAGCCCCAGCATTTT
CSNQPQHF
>many|TRBJ2-3|TRBV2|TRBD1
TGTGCCAGCAGGGCCCGACAGGGCCCAAGCACAGATACGCAGTATTTT
CASRARQGPSTDTQYF
>few|TRBJ2-5|TRBV7-6|TRBD2
TGTGCCAGCAGCCATAGACTAGCGGGAGTGGAGACCCAGTACTTC
CASSHRLAGVETQYF
>few|TRBJ1-2|TRBV19|NA
TGTGCCAGTAGTATGAGGGGCGGCTATGGCTACACCTTC
CASSMRGGYGYTF
>many|TRBJ2-7|TRBV18|TRBD1
TGTGCCAGCTCACCCCTCGGGACAGATACCTACGAGCAGTACTTC
CASSPLGTDTYEQYF
>many|TRBJ2-3|TRBV9|TRBD2
TGTGCCAGCAGCGCTTCACGGACTAGCGGGACCCGACGAGCAGATACGCAGTATTTT
CASSASRTSGTRRADTQYF
>few|TRBJ2-3|TRBV5-1|TRBD2
TGCGCCAGCAGCGTGGGACTAGCGGGAGGCCATAGCACAGATACGCAGTATTTT
CASSVGLAGGHSTDTQYF
>many|TRBJ2-1|TRBV9|NA
TGTGCCAGCAGCGTAGCTGAAGGTACGCAACAGTTCTTC
CASSVAEGTQQFF
>many|TRBJ2-3|TRBV7-9|NA
TGTGCCAGCAGCTTAGCCTCAGATACGCAGTATTTT
CASSLASDTQYF
>NA|TRBJ1-1|TRBV30|NA
TGTGCCTGGAACCTTGGGGGTAACGGACCGGCTTTCTTT
CAWNLGGNGPAFF
>many|TRBJ2-3|TRBV7-2|NA
TGTGCCAGCAGCGCTCCCTTGGGGAGGACAGATACGCAGTATTTT
CASSAPLGRTDTQYF
>many|TRBJ1-1|TRBV12-3/TRBV12-4|NA
TGTGCCAGCAGTTTGGCAGGAATAGGCACTGAAGCTTTCTTT
CASSLAGIGTEAFF
>many|TRBJ1-2|TRBV6-5|TRBD1
TGTGCCAGCAGTTTACCTCCAGGGGGGGGAAATGGCTACACCTTC
CASSLPPGGGNGYTF
>NA|TRBJ2-3|TRBV30|TRBD2
TGTGCCTGGGCGACTAGCGGGGTCACAGATACGCAGTATTTT
CAWATSGVTDTQYF
>many|TRBJ2-1|TRBV29-1|TRBD1
TGCAGCGTTGAAGGGGGACAGGGTAGGGATGAGCAGTTCTTC
CSVEGGQGRDEQFF
>many|TRBJ2-2|TRBV25-1|TRBD1
TGTGCCAGCAGTGCCAGGGGGCGTCCCGGGGAGCTGTTTTTT
CASSARGRPGELFF
>NA|TRBJ2-1|TRBV28|NA
TGTGCCAGCAGCCTTATGCTTCCCTCCAATGAGCAGTTCTTC
CASSLMLPSNEQFF
>NA|TRBJ1-1|TRBV14|NA
TGTGCCAGCAGCCGTCTAGAAGGGGGTTTGAACACTGAAGCTTTCTTT
CASSRLEGGLNTEAFF
>NA|TRBJ2-4|TRBV5-5|NA
TGTGCCAGCAGCTTGGCCTCGACTGTAGCCAAAAACATTCAGTACTTC
CASSLASTVAKNIQYF